These 11 T cell receptor beta chains were sequenced from one sample in a study of T-cell memory formation after mild COVID-19. TCRdb redid the calling of the 5' RACE reads with MiXCR, one entry per CDR3 protein. This table has 240,000 or so distinct CDR3 sequences, approximately 10% appearing once. Sample: PBMCs or a T cell subset sorted from them (not recorded which). These receptors originate from a man aged 18 to 29 who had mild COVID-19 (a few samples of this study predate the infection). Cell type and time point are not known.

Ten or more counts support this clonotype. The V and J genes are TRBV6-5 and TRBJ2-3; D is uncertain. The germline V gene encodes CDR1 MNHEY and CDR2 SVGAGI. This CDR3 has 15 amino acids. The germline V and J ends were trimmed by 0 bases and 1 base, with 8 bases remaining between them. The CDR3, as DNA: TGTGCCAGCAGTTACTCGTTGGGCCGCACAGATACGCAGTATTTT. Its translation: CASSYSLGRTDTQYF.

This clonotype was seen only a few times. The chain employs TRBV5-1 and TRBJ2-7, with D perhaps matching TRBD1 (6 bases). CDR1 and CDR2 from the germline V gene are SGHRS and YFSETQ. Between the trimmed V and J ends, which lost 0 bases and 5 bases, there was a span of 18 bases. There are 16 residues in the CDR3. CDR3 sequence (DNA): TGCGCCAGCAGCTTGGCCCTAATCGGACAGCAGGACGAGCAGTACTTC. Amino acids: CASSLALIGQQDEQYF.

There are a few counts of this clonotype. This chain joins TRBV15 and TRBJ2-3; 9 bases are shared with TRBD1. With V trimmed by 3 bases and J by 5 bases, 9 bases remained unmatched. Germline V gene data show CDR1 as LNHNV and CDR2 as YYDKDF (reference sequence). This CDR3 comprises 16 residues. CDR3 sequence: CATSRGPGQGIDTQYF. The CDR3 DNA follows: TGTGCCACCAGCAGGGGACCGGGACAGGGAATAGATACGCAGTATTTT.

The chain links TRBV5-1 to TRBJ1-2, with a weak D call TRBD1 (5 bases). The CDR3 is made up of 16 amino acids. Trimming took off 1 base at V and 5 bases at J, with 18 bases between the two ends. The germline CDR1 and CDR2 sequences are SGHRS and YFSETQ. The CDR3 region is CASSLTGAGLSYGYTF. In DNA form, the CDR3 reads TGCGCCAGCAGCTTGACAGGTGCGGGACTTAGTTATGGCTACACCTTC.

In its sample, this clonotype was seen many times. This chain joins TRBV7-2 and TRBJ2-1, with no clear D. V shed 5 bases and J shed 2 bases, with 1 base lying between them. CDR1 SGHTA and CDR2 FQGNSA come from the germline V gene. The CDR3 is made up of 11 amino acids. The CDR3 sequence is CASSPYNEQFF. In DNA form, the CDR3 reads TGTGCCAGCAGCCCCTACAATGAGCAGTTCTTC.

V gene TRBV7-8 combines with J gene TRBJ2-2; a possible D gene is TRBD1 (6 bases). The CDR3 has 15 amino acids. V gave up 5 bases and J gave up 2 bases, with 12 bases separating them. CDR1 SGHVS and CDR2 FQNEAQ come from the germline V gene. CDR3 residues: CASSIDRYNTGELFF. CDR3 DNA: TGTGCCAGCAGCATCGACAGGTACAACACCGGGGAGCTGTTTTTT.

This clonotype was picked up many times. The V gene is TRBV27, the J gene TRBJ1-6; 8 positions agree with TRBD1. The CDR3 length is 13 residues. V shed 6 bases, J shed 9 bases, and the junction held 4 bases outside the gene matches. Germline CDR1 and CDR2: MNHEY and SMNVEV (reference sequence). The CDR3 loop reads CASRWTGSSPLHF. CDR3 sequence (DNA): TGTGCCAGCAGGTGGACAGGGAGTTCACCCCTCCACTTT.

The rearrangement uses TRBV7-8 and TRBJ1-4; no reliable D call. Deletions cut 5 bases from V and 0 bases from J, with 13 bases between. CDR1 SGHVS and CDR2 FQNEAQ come from the germline V gene. This CDR3 comprises 16 residues. This CDR3 is CASSRRYIPTNEKLFF. CDR3 bases: TGTGCCAGCAGCCGCCGATATATCCCAACTAATGAAAAACTGTTTTTT.

This clonotype was detected only a few times. The J gene is TRBJ2-5, the V gene TRBV3-1, with 7 bases that match TRBD2. CDR3 length: 13 residues. Germline V gene data show CDR1 as LGHDT and CDR2 as YNNKEL (reference sequence). V dropped 4 bases and J dropped 10; count of bases not matched to a gene: 9. The CDR3 DNA is TGTGCCAGCAGCCCTGGGTGGGGGGGAGACCAGTACTTC. Translated: CASSPGWGGDQYF.

This clonotype was seen more than once but under ten times. The genes are TRBV12-3 or TRBV12-4 and TRBJ2-7; D not certain. V was trimmed by 3 bases and J by 6 bases, leaving 15 bases between them. The CDR3 is 14 residues long. The CDR3 sequence is CASSFSQALREQYF. The DNA for the CDR3 is TGTGCCAGCAGTTTCAGCCAGGCCCTACGCGAGCAGTACTTC.

The V gene is TRBV6-2 or TRBV6-3, the J gene TRBJ2-5, with D uncertain. Trimming stripped 3 bases from V and 6 bases from J, with 8 bases between. The CDR3 runs 12 residues. CDR1 MNHEY and CDR2 SVGEGT come from the germline V gene. Written as DNA, the CDR3 is TGTGCCAGCAGTTATCCCGGGCAGACCCAGTACTTC. It specifies CASSYPGQTQYF.